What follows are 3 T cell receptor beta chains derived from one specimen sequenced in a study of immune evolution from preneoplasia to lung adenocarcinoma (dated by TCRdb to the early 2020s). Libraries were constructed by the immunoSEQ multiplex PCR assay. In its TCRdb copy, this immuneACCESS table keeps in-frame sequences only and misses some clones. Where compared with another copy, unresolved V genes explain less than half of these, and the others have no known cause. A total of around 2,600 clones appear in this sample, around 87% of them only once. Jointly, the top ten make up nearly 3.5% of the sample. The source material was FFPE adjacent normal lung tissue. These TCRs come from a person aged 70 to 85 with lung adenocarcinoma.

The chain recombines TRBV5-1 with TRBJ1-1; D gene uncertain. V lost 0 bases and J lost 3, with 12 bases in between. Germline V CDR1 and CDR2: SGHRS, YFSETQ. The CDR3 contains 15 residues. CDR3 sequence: CASSLGGYSDTEAFF. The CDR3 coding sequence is TGCGCCAGCAGCTTGGGAGGTTATTCGGACACTGAAGCTTTCTTT.

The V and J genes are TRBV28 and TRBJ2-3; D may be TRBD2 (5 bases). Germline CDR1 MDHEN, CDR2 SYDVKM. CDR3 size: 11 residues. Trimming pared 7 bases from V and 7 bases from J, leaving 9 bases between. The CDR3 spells CASTSGNTQYF. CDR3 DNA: TGTGCCAGCACCTCCGGGAATACGCAGTATTTT.

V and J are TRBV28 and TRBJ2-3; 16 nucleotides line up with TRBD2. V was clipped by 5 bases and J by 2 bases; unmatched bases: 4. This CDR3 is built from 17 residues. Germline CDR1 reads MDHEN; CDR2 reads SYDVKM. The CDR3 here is CASSMGLAGGYTDTQYF. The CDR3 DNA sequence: TGTGCCAGCAGTATGGGACTAGCGGGGGGGTACACAGATACGCAGTATTTT. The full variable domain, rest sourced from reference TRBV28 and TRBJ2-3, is DVKVTQSSRYLVKRTGEKVFLECVQDMDHENMFWYRQDPGLGLRLIYFSYDVKMKEKGDIPEGYSVSREKKERFSLILESASTNQTSMYLCASSMGLAGGYTDTQYFGPGTRLTVL.